This T cell receptor (beta chain) comes out of a study of T cell repertoires in cytomegalovirus infection. The wider study: It was the public TCR beta signatures that indicated both CMV infection and matching HLA type.

Study results and caveats: Identification of carriers of CMV plus the relevant HLA was performed using cumulative public TCR beta family frequency. In two of eight donors, the top clonotype was HLA-C-restricted CMV-specific.

From the reads, TCRdb called clonotypes with MiXCR, one entry per CDR3 protein. The sample holds 680,000 or so distinct CDR3 sequences, about a third seen once. About this clonotype: Its antigen is unidentified.

There are 13 residues in the CDR3. The ends were cut back, 0 bases at V and 7 bases at J, with 9 bases in the middle. The sequence was collected from a human donor in good health (CMV status not recorded). Some clones in this sample may be carry-over from other donors' samples. The chain couples TRBV12-3 or TRBV12-4 to TRBJ1-1; D call uncertain. Input material: PBMCs. The CDR3 reads CASSLARSFEAFF. In nucleotides, the CDR3 is TGTGCCAGCAGTTTAGCGCGCAGCTTTGAAGCTTTCTTT.